The TCR beta chain described here comes from a study of shared clonotypes between healthy human individuals. Study-wide context: Per donor, three plates held CD4 naive cells, three held CD4 memory, two held CD8 naive and one held CD8 memory.

There were only Caucasian adults among the donors, and all lived in Nashville, Tennessee. CD4+ cells were split into CD45RA+ naive and CD45RA-negative memory subsets. An approximately 220 ng quantity of DNA, roughly 29,000 T cell genomes, went into the sorted-subset replicate PCRs. Clones were read by immunoSEQ multiplex PCR, and TCRdb kept only the in-frame ones, dropping some. The sample has some 500,000 clones; 90% to 96% are singletons. V was shortened by 3 bases and J by 2 bases, with 13 bases between the two germline ends. Germline loops: CDR1 SNHLY, CDR2 FYNNEI. This CDR3 spans 15 amino acids. V is TRBV2 and J is TRBJ1-1, with D perhaps matching TRBD1 (6 bases). The sample was naive CD4+ T cells sorted from blood. The subset is: CD45RA+ positively selected. The TCR sequence derives from a woman aged 25 to 39 in good health. The CDR3 coding sequence is TGTGCCAGCAGTGATCGGCAGGGGACAAACACTGAAGCTTTCTTT. Its protein is CASSDRQGTNTEAFF.